This TCR beta chain emerged from a study of human T cells and chemical hapten exposure. Study-level points and caveats: Compared with pre-sensitization or healthy control sets, expanded TCRs clustered more. More PT1 expanded TCRs went with higher patch test scores.

This clonotype was recorded many times. What it binds is not known. Sample time point: patch test 3, about 24 weeks after DPC sensitization. The treatment: therapeutic diphenylcyclopropenone sensitization with weekly scalp DPC. A single record per CDR3 protein comes from TCRdb applying MiXCR to the RACE reads. Of 70,000 to 90,000 distinct CDR3 sequences in the sample, approximately 10% were seen once. There are 13 residues in the CDR3. Looked up from germline, CDR1 is SGHDN and CDR2 is FVKESK. The germline V and J ends were trimmed by 3 bases and 9 bases, with 15 bases remaining between them. This chain joins TRBV14 and TRBJ2-7, with unresolved D. The receptor's source is a woman between 50 and 59 years old with alopecia areata. Some clones in this sample may be carry-over from other donors' samples. Sequenced here: whole blood, sampled in connection with sensitization to the hapten diphenylcyclopropenone (DPC). CDR3 coding DNA: TGTGCCAGCAGCCAGGGGATAAGGCGACCGCAGTACTTC. Encoded protein: CASSQGIRRPQYF.